Presented here are 14 T cell receptor beta chains from one specimen sequenced in a study of blood T cell repertoires in COVID-19. The assay was immunoSEQ multiplex PCR, and TCRdb's table has in-frame clones only and misses some. The data show roughly 160,000 clones, 80% to 90% seen once. The specimen sequenced was peripheral blood. The receptors derive from a man aged 55 to 70 with acute or convalescent COVID-19.

The V gene is TRBV7-9, the J gene TRBJ2-3; TRBD2 matches at 12 bases. The trim removed 4 bases at V and 4 bases at J, leaving 3 bases unmatched. Germline loops: CDR1 SEHNR, CDR2 FQNEAQ (reference sequence). The CDR3 contains 15 residues. Here the CDR3 DNA reads TGTGCCAGCAGCTCGACTAGCGGGAGCCCAGATACGCAGTATTTT. Translating gives CASSSTSGSPDTQYF. Together with reference TRBV7-9 and TRBJ2-3, the CDR3 gives the full variable domain: DTGVSQNPRHKITKRGQNVTFRCDPISEHNRLYWYRQTLGQGPEFLTYFQNEAQLEKSRLLSDRFSAERPKGSFSTLEIQRTEQGDSAMYLCASSSTSGSPDTQYFGPGTRLTVL.

The chain employs TRBV12-5 and TRBJ1-4; D unresolved. CDR1 LGHNT and CDR2 FRNRAP come from the germline V gene. CDR3 length equals 13 residues. Trimming took 6 bases from V and 6 from J, leaving 11 bases between them. The CDR3 spells CASGRSPDEKLFF. As DNA, the CDR3 is TGTGCTAGTGGCCGCTCACCAGATGAAAAACTGTTTTTT.

This chain joins TRBV2 and TRBJ2-5; 9 nucleotides line up with TRBD2. This CDR3 spans 16 amino acids. Unmatched junction bases numbered 13, after V lost 6 bases and J lost 5 bases. Germline V gene data show CDR1 as SNHLY and CDR2 as FYNNEI. The CDR3 loop reads CASSLRGLAGRETQYF. In nucleotides, the CDR3 is TGTGCCAGCAGCCTTCGGGGGCTAGCGGGAAGGGAGACCCAGTACTTC. The full variable domain, its missing parts supplied by reference TRBV2 and TRBJ2-5, is EPEVTQTPSHQVTQMGQEVILRCVPISNHLYFYWYRQILGQKVEFLVSFYNNEISEKSEIFDDQFSVERPDGSNFTLKIRSTKLEDSAMYFCASSLRGLAGRETQYFGPGTRLLVL.

V gene TRBV6-5 combines with J gene TRBJ2-7; D perhaps matches TRBD2 (7 bases). Germline values: CDR1 MNHEY, CDR2 SVGAGI. Trimming removed 7 bases from V and 2 bases from J, with 15 bases in between. This CDR3 region has 14 residues. The CDR3 DNA reads TGTGCCAGCAAGGGGGGGACAAGGCCCTACGAGCAGTACTTC. The encoded protein is CASKGGTRPYEQYF.

The rearrangement uses TRBV28 and TRBJ2-5; maybe TRBD2 (6 bases). Germline assignment: CDR1 MDHEN and CDR2 SYDVKM. Trimming took 7 bases from V and 4 from J, leaving 16 bases between them. The CDR3 is made up of 14 amino acids. The chain's CDR3 is CASNDSGFPETQYF. The CDR3 DNA sequence: TGTGCCAGCAACGACAGCGGGTTCCCAGAGACCCAGTACTTC.

The chain employs TRBV5-1 and TRBJ2-7; D may be TRBD1 (6 bases). This CDR3 comprises 13 residues. V was clipped by 8 bases and J by 2 bases, with 14 bases between them. Germline lookup yields CDR1 SGHRS and CDR2 YFSETQ. DNA for the CDR3: TGCGCCAGTACCGGGACATTCCCCTACGAGCAGTACTTC. Amino acids: CASTGTFPYEQYF.

This clone was recorded only once. The V and J genes are TRBV19 and TRBJ1-1; 8 bases are a match to TRBD1. Germline V gene sequence: CDR1 LNHDA, CDR2 SQIVND (reference sequence). Germline trimming cut 5 bases from V and 1 base from J; bases unmatched to any gene: 3. This CDR3 comprises 14 residues. The CDR3 DNA follows: TGTGCCAGTAGTTTAGGACAGGGGAACACTGAAGCTTTCTTT. Residues: CASSLGQGNTEAFF. The full variable domain, completed using reference TRBV19 and TRBJ1-1, is DGGITQSPKYLFRKEGQNVTLSCEQNLNHDAMYWYRQDPGQGLRLIYYSQIVNDFQKGDIAEGYSVSREKKESFPLTVTSAQKNPTAFYLCASSLGQGNTEAFFGQGTRLTVV.

The CDR3 here is CASSLTTTDTQYF. For the CDR3, the DNA is TGTGCCAGCAGCTTAACCACTACAGATACGCAGTATTTT. The chain joins TRBV7-3 to TRBJ2-3; the D is unclear. This CDR3 has 13 amino acids. V was pared by 0 bases and J by 3 bases, with 4 bases between. CDR1 and CDR2 (germline): SGHTA, FQGTGA.

This clone was detected only once. V is TRBV10-3 and J is TRBJ1-3; 10 bases map to TRBD1. Germline V lookup: CDR1 ENHRY, CDR2 SYGVKD. CDR3 length equals 14 residues. V shed 7 bases, J shed 4 bases, and the junction held 4 bases outside the gene matches. Here the CDR3 reads CAINDRGQGNTIYF. CDR3 in DNA: TGTGCCATCAACGACAGGGGGCAGGGAAACACCATATATTTT.

The V and J genes are TRBV19 and TRBJ1-5, with TRBD1 as a possible D gene (5 bases). V lost 6 bases and J 6 bases, leaving 9 bases between the germline ends. Germline V gene sequence: CDR1 LNHDA, CDR2 SQIVND (reference sequence). The CDR3 loop spans 12 amino acids. The CDR3 here is CASRGGVQPQHF. The CDR3 nucleotides read TGTGCCAGTAGAGGAGGGGTTCAGCCCCAGCATTTT.

The genes are TRBV7-9 and TRBJ2-7, with D perhaps TRBD1 (6 bases). Germline CDR1 and CDR2: SEHNR and FQNEAQ (reference sequence). CDR3 size: 14 residues. Trimming stripped 1 base from V and 1 base from J, with 8 bases between. The CDR3 region is CASSLVGQSYEQYF. The CDR3, as DNA: TGTGCCAGCAGCTTAGTTGGACAGTCCTACGAGCAGTACTTC.

The chain links TRBV3-1 (or the pseudogene TRBV3-2) to TRBJ2-1; tentatively, D is TRBD2 (5 bases). The CDR3 is 12 amino acids. Germline-derived CDR1 and CDR2 are LGHDT and YNNKEL (reference sequence). Trimming pared 1 base from V and 12 bases from J, leaving 10 bases between. For the CDR3, the DNA is TGTGCCAGCAGCCAAGCTAACCGGGGGCAGTTCTTC. This gives the protein CASSQANRGQFF.

The V gene is TRBV9, the J gene TRBJ1-6; 9 bases are shared with TRBD1. V lost 3 bases to trimming and J lost 10 bases; unmatched junction nucleotides: 8. The germline V gene encodes CDR1 SGDLS and CDR2 YYNGEE. The CDR3 covers 15 residues. The CDR3 protein is CASSGRQGGGSPLHF. Written as DNA, the CDR3 is TGTGCCAGCAGCGGAAGACAGGGGGGTGGGTCACCCCTCCACTTT.

J is TRBJ1-5 and V is TRBV2; D is unresolved. Between the trimmed V and J ends, which lost 3 bases and 4 bases, there was a span of 7 bases. The CDR3 is 13 residues long. Germline CDR1 and CDR2: SNHLY and FYNNEI. CDR3 bases: TGTGCCAGCAGTGATCGACTTAATCAGCCCCAGCATTTT. Translation: CASSDRLNQPQHF.